These 7 T cell receptor beta chains came from one sample sequenced in a study of T cells in Graves' hyperthyroidism and ophthalmopathy. Regions amplified from RNA transcripts were the TCR beta CDR3 regions. First-round RT-PCR with HTBI primers amplified the TCR CDR3 region. TCRdb independently ran MiXCR on the multiplex PCR reads; one entry per CDR3 protein. The table lists approximately 590,000 distinct CDR3 sequences, about 43% of them singletons. Sequencing input: peripheral blood or thyroid tissue (not recorded which). The receptor source for this set is a woman aged 18-29 years with Graves' hyperthyroidism.

The chain combines TRBV7-9 with TRBJ2-7; 7 bases are a match to TRBD2. Germline V gene data show CDR1 as SEHNR and CDR2 as FQNEAQ (reference sequence). After removal of 5 bases from V and 7 bases from J, the junction contained 8 bases not matched to a gene. The CDR3 length is 13 residues. The CDR3 DNA reads TGTGCCAGCAGCAAACGGGGGGAGCAGGAGCAGTACTTC. This codes for CASSKRGEQEQYF.

This clonotype was picked up one time. The chain carries TRBV20-1 and TRBJ2-5; 14 bases line up with TRBD2. This CDR3 has 16 amino acids. The trim removed 6 bases at V and 7 bases at J, leaving 13 bases unmatched. CDR1 is DFQATT and CDR2 is SNEGSKA in the germline V gene (reference sequence). CDR3 in amino acids: CSAGGLAGGLPSTQYF. DNA for the CDR3: TGCAGTGCGGGCGGACTAGCGGGAGGACTACCTTCGACCCAGTACTTC.

The genes are TRBV7-9 and TRBJ1-6; a weak D match, TRBD1 (6 bases). The V and J ends lost 5 bases and 10 bases respectively, with 12 bases between them. CDR1 is SEHNR and CDR2 is FQNEAQ in the germline V gene (reference sequence). This CDR3 comprises 13 residues. The CDR3, as DNA: TGTGCCAGCAGCCTCACACAGGGCTCACCCCTCCACTTT. Residues: CASSLTQGSPLHF.

In regard to this clonotype: This is likely a read error, given that the CDR3 carries no conserved phenylalanine or tryptophan at its end. Because the CDR3's place on the DNA is in doubt, the DNA is left out and the CDR3 is given as listed by TCRdb. The CDR3 loop is CATSAPQAG. This chain uses TRBV24-1 with TRBJ2-5; no check of the table's D call, TRBD2, against the DNA was made. The germline V gene has CDR1 KGHDR and CDR2 SFDVKD. Counting both end residues, the CDR3 totals 9 amino acids.

In its sample, this clonotype was seen a few times. At one end the junction does not follow the germline gene, possibly because of a read error. CDR3 coding DNA: TGTGCCAGCAGCCCCCGCCACTTT. Protein: CASSPRHF. This rearrangement joins TRBV7-6 to TRBJ1-6; D remains unclear. Looked up from germline, CDR1 is SGHVS and CDR2 is FNYEAQ. The CDR3 has 8 residues. Based on the CDR3 plus reference TRBV7-6 and TRBJ1-6, the full variable domain is GAGVSQSPRYKVTKRGQDVALRCDPISGHVSLYWYRQALGQGPEFLTYFNYEAQQDKSGLPNDRFSAERPEGSISTLTIQRTEQRDSAMYRCASSPRHFGNGTRLTVT.

The chain joins TRBV2 to TRBJ1-1, with TRBD1 matching 8 bases. Germline CDR1 reads SNHLY; CDR2 reads FYNNEI. Germline trimming cut 5 bases from V and 1 base from J; bases unmatched to any gene: 12. There are 17 residues in the CDR3. CDR3 sequence reads: CASSSTGTGNTNTEAFF. The DNA of the CDR3 is TGTGCCAGCAGTTCTACCGGGACAGGAAACACGAACACTGAAGCTTTCTTT.

Concerning this clonotype itself: A much larger clone lies a single base off, so this may be a read error. The chain combines TRBV10-3 with TRBJ1-2, with D possibly matching TRBD1 (5 bases). The CDR3 spans 14 residues. The germline V gene encodes CDR1 ENHRY and CDR2 SYGVKD. CDR3 coding DNA: TGTGCCATCAGGGAGTTCACAGGAAACTATGGCTACACCTTC. Residues: CAIREFTGNYGYTF.